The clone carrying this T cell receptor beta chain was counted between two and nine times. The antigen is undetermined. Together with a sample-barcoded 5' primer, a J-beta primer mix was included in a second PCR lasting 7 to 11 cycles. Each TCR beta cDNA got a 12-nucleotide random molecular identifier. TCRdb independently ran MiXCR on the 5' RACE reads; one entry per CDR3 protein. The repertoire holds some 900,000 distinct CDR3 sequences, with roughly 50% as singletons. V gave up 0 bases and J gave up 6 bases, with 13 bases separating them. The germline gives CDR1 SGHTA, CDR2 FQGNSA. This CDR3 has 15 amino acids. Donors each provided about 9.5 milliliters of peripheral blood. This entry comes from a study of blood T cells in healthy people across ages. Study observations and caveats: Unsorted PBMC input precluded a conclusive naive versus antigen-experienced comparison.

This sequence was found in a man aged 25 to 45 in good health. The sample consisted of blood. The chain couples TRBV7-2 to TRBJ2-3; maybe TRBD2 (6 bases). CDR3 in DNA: TGTGCCAGCAGCTTAGCTAGCGGCCTTAGGGATACGCAGTATTTT. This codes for CASSLASGLRDTQYF.